These 22 T cell receptor beta chains came from one sample sequenced in a study of identical twins. MiXCR, applied by TCRdb to the 5' RACE reads, yields one record per CDR3 protein. Counted here are hundreds of thousands of distinct CDR3 sequences, 8.6% occurring once; the ten biggest clones make up approximately 0.89%. The same data also contributed to another study, on yellow fever vaccine responses in identical twins.

The sequencing input was PBMCs. The receptors shown here come from a woman younger than 30 in good health.

The V gene is TRBV5-1, the J gene TRBJ1-4, with 7 bases matching TRBD1. Germline V gene data show CDR1 as SGHRS and CDR2 as YFSETQ. This CDR3 has 18 amino acids. V was clipped by 0 bases and J by 0 bases; unmatched bases: 8. CDR3 coding DNA: TGCGCCAGCAGCTTGGCCTGGGACAGCTCTCCAACTAATGAAAAACTGTTTTTT. Its protein product is CASSLAWDSSPTNEKLFF.

This clonotype was detected many times. The V and J genes are TRBV6-4 and TRBJ2-1, with D perhaps TRBD2 (5 bases). Germline CDR1 is MRHNA and CDR2 is SNTAGT. Trimming removed 6 bases from V and 3 bases from J, with 9 bases in between. The CDR3 contains 13 residues. CDR3 region: CASSSGDYNEQFF. The CDR3 DNA is TGTGCCAGCAGCTCCGGGGACTACAATGAGCAGTTCTTC.

V gene TRBV4-3 combines with J gene TRBJ2-2, with 9 nucleotides matching TRBD1. With 0 bases clipped from V and 5 bases from J, the junction kept 7 bases outside the gene matches. The germline V gene has CDR1 LGHNA and CDR2 YSLEER. The CDR3 is made up of 17 amino acids. CDR3 residues: CASSQDLTGGGTGELFF. The CDR3, as DNA: TGCGCCAGCAGCCAAGACTTGACAGGGGGGGGGACCGGGGAGCTGTTTTTT.

This clonotype was detected ten times or more. V usage is TRBV20-1 and J usage is TRBJ2-7; maybe TRBD1 (6 bases). The CDR3 length is 12 residues. V shed 0 bases and J shed 9 bases, with 12 bases lying between them. CDR1 and CDR2 from the germline V gene are DFQATT and SNEGSKA (reference sequence). Here the CDR3 reads CSARDLQGGQYF. Here the CDR3 DNA reads TGCAGTGCTAGAGATTTACAGGGTGGGCAGTACTTC.

This clonotype was seen a handful of times. The J gene is TRBJ2-1, the V gene TRBV28, with D possibly TRBD2 on 6 matching bases. The CDR3 length is 16 residues. V was cut by 2 bases and J by 8 bases, with 19 bases left in between. CDR1 is MDHEN and CDR2 is SYDVKM in the germline V gene. DNA for the CDR3: TGTGCCAGCAGTTTACAGCCGGGACTGGCCGGTGATGAGCAGTTCTTC. Translated: CASSLQPGLAGDEQFF.

This clonotype was found many times. V usage is TRBV12-3 or TRBV12-4 and J usage is TRBJ2-7; 8 nucleotides align to TRBD1. The trim removed 3 bases at V and 2 bases at J, leaving 6 bases unmatched. The CDR3 extends over 15 amino acids. The CDR3 DNA follows: TGTGCCAGCAGTTTGATGCACAGGGGGGCCTACGAGCAGTACTTC. Its protein is CASSLMHRGAYEQYF.

This clonotype was seen a handful of times. The rearrangement links TRBV29-1 to TRBJ2-5, with D possibly being TRBD2 (6 bases). V was cut by 7 bases and J by 5 bases, with 17 bases left in between. Germline loops: CDR1 SQVTM, CDR2 ANQGSEA. This CDR3 contains 13 residues. The CDR3 sequence is CSAVGTPAETQYF. The DNA for the CDR3 is TGCAGCGCCGTGGGGACTCCCGCGGAGACCCAGTACTTC.

Details on this clonotype: A much more abundant neighbour one base away suggests this may be a read error. The chain combines TRBV6-5 with TRBJ2-7, with unresolved D. Germline CDR1 and CDR2: MNHEY and SVGAGI. Trimming left V 4 bases short and J 4 bases short, with 14 bases between. There are 14 residues in the CDR3. CDR3 residues: CASSCSSQSYEQYF. The CDR3, as DNA: TGTGCCAGCAGTTGCTCGTCCCAGTCATACGAGCAGTACTTC.

This clonotype was seen only a few times. CDR3 sequence (DNA): TGTGCCAGCAGTCTCAGACCCGGGACAGGGTCCACAGATACGCAGTATTTT. This gives the protein CASSLRPGTGSTDTQYF. The chain employs TRBV28 and TRBJ2-3, with TRBD1 identical over 9 bases. Germline V gene sequence: CDR1 MDHEN, CDR2 SYDVKM. This CDR3 spans 17 amino acids. After removal of 5 bases from V and 2 bases from J, the junction contained 11 bases not matched to a gene.

This clonotype came up a few times. The chain recombines TRBV6-6 with TRBJ1-1, with a weak D call TRBD1 (6 bases). This CDR3 spans 13 amino acids. V was clipped by 11 bases and J by 1 base, with 14 bases between them. Germline values: CDR1 MNHNY, CDR2 SVGAGI (reference sequence). This CDR3 reads CAGVQGQNTEAFF. The CDR3, as DNA: TGTGCCGGGGTTCAGGGGCAGAACACTGAAGCTTTCTTT.

This clonotype has at least ten counts. This sequence joins TRBV9 and TRBJ2-4; D is possibly TRBD2 (5 bases). The CDR3 is made up of 14 amino acids. V lost 0 bases, J lost 9 bases, and 13 bases lay in between. Per the germline V gene, CDR1 is SGDLS and CDR2 is YYNGEE. The CDR3 here is CASSVVDGGVIQYF. DNA of the CDR3: TGTGCCAGCAGCGTAGTAGATGGAGGAGTCATTCAGTACTTC.

This clonotype showed up just a few times. The chain has TRBV5-5 and TRBJ1-5, with D uncertain. Germline assignment: CDR1 SGHKS and CDR2 YYEKEE (reference sequence). Trimming cost V 1 base and J 1 base, with 15 bases left between them. This CDR3 spans 17 amino acids. CDR3 region: CASSLSLQLTSNQPQHF. In DNA, the CDR3 is TGTGCCAGCAGCTTGTCCCTACAACTGACGAGCAATCAGCCCCAGCATTTT.

This clonotype has a handful of counts. The V gene is TRBV29-1, the J gene TRBJ2-5; D unresolved. Germline V gene lookup returns CDR1 SQVTM and CDR2 ANQGSEA. V was trimmed by 4 bases and J by 5 bases, leaving 14 bases between them. The CDR3 totals 13 residues. CDR3 coding DNA: TGCAGCGTTGTTTTTGGGTCCCTTGAGACCCAGTACTTC. Translated: CSVVFGSLETQYF.

This clonotype was counted between two and nine times. This chain uses TRBV7-8 with TRBJ1-2; 10 bases map to TRBD1. The CDR3 runs to 17 residues. Trimming took 0 bases from V and 3 from J; bases not matched to a gene: 7. Germline assignment: CDR1 SGHVS and CDR2 FQNEAQ. The CDR3 DNA is TGTGCCAGCAGCTTAGCGACAGGGGGCGCAAATGACTATGGCTACACCTTC. The encoded protein is CASSLATGGANDYGYTF.

In its sample, this clonotype was seen a few times. This chain joins TRBV29-1 and TRBJ1-2, with D unresolved. The CDR3 spans 11 residues. Germline V gene lookup returns CDR1 SQVTM and CDR2 ANQGSEA. The V end lost 6 bases, the J end lost 8 bases, and 13 bases lay between the germline ends. The CDR3 region has the DNA TGCAGCGTCCCCGGGAGGCCAGGCTACACCTTC. This sequence encodes CSVPGRPGYTF.

This clonotype turned up a few times. The chain employs TRBV27 and TRBJ2-5; TRBD2 aligns across 7 bases. The CDR3 covers 16 residues. V was pared by 3 bases and J by 0 bases, with 7 bases of the junction left unmatched. Germline V gene data show CDR1 as MNHEY and CDR2 as SMNVEV (reference sequence). The CDR3 is CASSFFGAGYQETQYF. The CDR3 DNA follows: TGTGCCAGCAGTTTTTTCGGAGCGGGGTACCAAGAGACCCAGTACTTC.

This clonotype has a handful of counts. This chain connects TRBV27 to TRBJ2-7; either TRBD1 or TRBD2 may supply D (6 bases each). The germline V gene encodes CDR1 MNHEY and CDR2 SMNVEV (reference sequence). Trimming removed 6 bases from V and 2 bases from J, with 17 bases in between. The CDR3 contains 15 residues. The CDR3 DNA sequence: TGTGCCAGCAGAAGCCGGGACTCAGGGGCCTACGAGCAGTACTTC. The encoded protein is CASRSRDSGAYEQYF.

The V call is TRBV7-2, the J call TRBJ2-1; 7 bases match TRBD1. The CDR3 loop spans 15 amino acids. Per the germline V gene, CDR1 is SGHTA and CDR2 is FQGNSA. Trimming took 5 bases from V and 5 from J; bases not matched to a gene: 9. This chain's CDR3 is CASSVPGQNNNEQFF. The CDR3 bases are TGTGCCAGCAGCGTTCCGGGACAGAACAACAATGAGCAGTTCTTC.

The genes are TRBV7-2 and TRBJ2-3; D gene unclear. This CDR3 region has 15 residues. Trimming shortened V by 1 base and J by 4 bases, and 12 bases separated the two germline ends. Germline CDR1 is SGHTA and CDR2 is FQGNSA. The CDR3 reads CASSLVVLGSDTQYF. DNA for the CDR3: TGTGCCAGCAGCTTAGTAGTTCTTGGGTCAGATACGCAGTATTTT.

In its sample, this clonotype was seen once. The chain has TRBV15 and TRBJ2-1, with 7 nucleotides matching TRBD1. Germline trimming cut 3 bases from V and 0 bases from J; bases unmatched to any gene: 2. The CDR3 covers 15 residues. Germline V gene lookup returns CDR1 LNHNV and CDR2 YYDKDF (reference sequence). The CDR3 here is CATSRDRSSYNEQFF. The CDR3 bases are TGTGCCACCAGCAGGGACAGGTCCTCCTACAATGAGCAGTTCTTC.

The chain uses TRBV7-8 and TRBJ1-2; a weak D match, TRBD1 (5 bases). V was trimmed by 1 base and J by 4 bases, leaving 19 bases between them. This CDR3 contains 17 residues. Germline values: CDR1 SGHVS, CDR2 FQNEAQ. Here the CDR3 reads CASSLEGRGGIGYGYTF. In DNA, the CDR3 is TGTGCCAGCAGCTTAGAGGGGAGGGGTGGTATTGGCTATGGCTACACCTTC. The full variable domain, in which reference TRBV7-8 and TRBJ1-2 provide the parts outside the CDR3, is GAGVSQSPRYKVAKRGQDVALRCDPISGHVSLFWYQQALGQGPEFLTYFQNEAQLDKSGLPSDRFFAERPEGSVSTLKIQRTQQEDSAVYLCASSLEGRGGIGYGYTFGSGTRLTVV.

This clonotype was counted only a few times. This chain joins TRBV28 and TRBJ1-3, with D unresolved. V lost 3 bases and J lost 0, with 12 bases in between. From germline, CDR1 is MDHEN and CDR2 SYDVKM. The CDR3 sequence is 16 residues long. The DNA of the CDR3 is TGTGCCAGCAGTTTGACACACACTTTCTCTGGAAACACCATATATTTT. Translated, it gives CASSLTHTFSGNTIYF.